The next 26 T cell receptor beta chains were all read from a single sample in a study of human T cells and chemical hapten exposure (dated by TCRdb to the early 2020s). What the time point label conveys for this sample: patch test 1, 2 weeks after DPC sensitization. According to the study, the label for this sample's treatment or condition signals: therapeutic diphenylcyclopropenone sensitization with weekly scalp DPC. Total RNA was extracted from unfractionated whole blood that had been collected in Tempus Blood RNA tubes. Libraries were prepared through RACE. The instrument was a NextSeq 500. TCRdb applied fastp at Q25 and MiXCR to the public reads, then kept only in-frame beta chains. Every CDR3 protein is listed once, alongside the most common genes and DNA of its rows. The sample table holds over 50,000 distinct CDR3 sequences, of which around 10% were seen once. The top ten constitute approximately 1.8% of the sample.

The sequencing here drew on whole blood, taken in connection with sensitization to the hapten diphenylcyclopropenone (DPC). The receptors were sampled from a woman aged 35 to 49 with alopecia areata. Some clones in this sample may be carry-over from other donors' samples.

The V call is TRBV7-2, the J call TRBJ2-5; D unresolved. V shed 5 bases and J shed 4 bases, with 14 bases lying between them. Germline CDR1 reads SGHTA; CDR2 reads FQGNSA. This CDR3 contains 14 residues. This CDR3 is CASSPAGIRETQYF. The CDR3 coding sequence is TGTGCCAGCAGCCCCGCTGGGATCCGAGAGACCCAGTACTTC.

CDR3 sequence reads: CAISESLGYEQYF. DNA of the CDR3: TGTGCCATCAGTGAGTCGCTGGGCTACGAGCAGTACTTC. The chain recombines TRBV10-3 with TRBJ2-7; unclear D gene. CDR1 and CDR2 (germline): ENHRY, SYGVKD. Trimming removed 0 bases at V and 3 bases at J, with 6 bases between. The CDR3 has 13 amino acids.

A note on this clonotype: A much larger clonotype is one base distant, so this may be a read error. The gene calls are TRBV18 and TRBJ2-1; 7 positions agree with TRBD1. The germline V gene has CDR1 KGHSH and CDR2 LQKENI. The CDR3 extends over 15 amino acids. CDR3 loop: CASSKTGNGYDEQFF. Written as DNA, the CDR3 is TGTGCCAGCTCAAAGACAGGGAACGGCTACGATGAGCAGTTCTTC.

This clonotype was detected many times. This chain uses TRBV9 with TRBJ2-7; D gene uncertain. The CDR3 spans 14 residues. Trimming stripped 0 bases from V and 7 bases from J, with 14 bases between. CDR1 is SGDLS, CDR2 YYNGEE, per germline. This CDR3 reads CASSVVGSQDEQYF. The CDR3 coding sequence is TGTGCCAGCAGCGTAGTGGGGTCCCAGGATGAGCAGTACTTC. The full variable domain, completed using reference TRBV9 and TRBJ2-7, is DSGVTQTPKHLITATGQRVTLRCSPRSGDLSVYWYQQSLDQGLQFLIQYYNGEERAKGNILERFSAQQFPDLHSELNLSSLELGDSALYFCASSVVGSQDEQYFGPGTRLTVT.

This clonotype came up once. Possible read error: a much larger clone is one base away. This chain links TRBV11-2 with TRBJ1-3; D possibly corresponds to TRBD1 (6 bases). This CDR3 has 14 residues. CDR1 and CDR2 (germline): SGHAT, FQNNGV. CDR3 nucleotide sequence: TGTGCCAACAGCTACGGACAGTTTGGAAACACCATATATTTT. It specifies CANSYGQFGNTIYF.

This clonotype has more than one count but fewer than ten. The CDR3, as DNA: TGTGCCATCAGGCGGACAGAGTCTAACACTGAAGCTTTCTTT. It encodes CAIRRTESNTEAFF. This chain connects TRBV10-3 to TRBJ1-1, with D tentatively TRBD1 (6 bases). CDR1 is ENHRY and CDR2 is SYGVKD in the germline V gene. Trimming cost V 6 bases and J 2 bases, with 13 bases left between them. The CDR3 loop spans 14 amino acids.

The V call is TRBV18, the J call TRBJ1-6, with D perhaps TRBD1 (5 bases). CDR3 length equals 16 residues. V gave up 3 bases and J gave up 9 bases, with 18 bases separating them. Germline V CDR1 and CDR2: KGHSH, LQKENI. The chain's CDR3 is CASSPPGLGGGSPLHF. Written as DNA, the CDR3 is TGTGCCAGCTCACCTCCGGGACTCGGAGGAGGTTCACCCCTCCACTTT.

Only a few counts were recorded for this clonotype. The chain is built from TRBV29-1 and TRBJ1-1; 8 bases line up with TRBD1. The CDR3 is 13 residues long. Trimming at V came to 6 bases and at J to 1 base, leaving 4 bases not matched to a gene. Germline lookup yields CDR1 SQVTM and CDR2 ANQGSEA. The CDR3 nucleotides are TGCAGCGTAGAGGGACAGGAGAACACTGAAGCTTTCTTT. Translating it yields CSVEGQENTEAFF.

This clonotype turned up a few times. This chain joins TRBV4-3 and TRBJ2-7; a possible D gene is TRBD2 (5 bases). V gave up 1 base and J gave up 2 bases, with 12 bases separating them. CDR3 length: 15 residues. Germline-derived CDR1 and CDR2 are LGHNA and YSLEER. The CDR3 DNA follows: TGCGCCAGCAGCCAAGGGCTCTCCGGGGCCTACGAGCAGTACTTC. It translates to CASSQGLSGAYEQYF.

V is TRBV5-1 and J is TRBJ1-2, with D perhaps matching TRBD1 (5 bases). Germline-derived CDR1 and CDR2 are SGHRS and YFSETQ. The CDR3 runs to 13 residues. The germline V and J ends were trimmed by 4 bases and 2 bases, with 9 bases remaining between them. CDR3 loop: CASSLDKNYGYTF. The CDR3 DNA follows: TGCGCCAGCAGCCTGGACAAGAACTATGGCTACACCTTC.

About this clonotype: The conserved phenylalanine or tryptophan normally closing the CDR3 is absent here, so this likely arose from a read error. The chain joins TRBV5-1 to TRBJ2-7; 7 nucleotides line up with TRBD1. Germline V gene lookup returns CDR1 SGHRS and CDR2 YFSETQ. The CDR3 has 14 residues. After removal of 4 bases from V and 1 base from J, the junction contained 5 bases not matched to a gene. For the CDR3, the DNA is TGCGCCAGCAGCCGGGACAGACCATCCTACGAGCAGTACCTC. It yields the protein CASSRDRPSYEQYL.

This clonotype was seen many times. In DNA, the CDR3 is TGTGCCAGCAGTTACCTGACGACAGACAATGAGCAGTTCTTC. Translating it yields CASSYLTTDNEQFF. This sequence joins TRBV6-2 or TRBV6-3 and TRBJ2-1; possibly TRBD1 for D (5 bases). The germline V gene has CDR1 MNHEY and CDR2 SVGEGT. V lost 2 bases to trimming and J lost 5 bases, with 10 bases between them. The CDR3 spans 14 residues.

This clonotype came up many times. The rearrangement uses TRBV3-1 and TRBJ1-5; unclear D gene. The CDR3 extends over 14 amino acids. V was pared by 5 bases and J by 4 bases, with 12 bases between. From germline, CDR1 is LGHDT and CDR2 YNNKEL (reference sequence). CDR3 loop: CASSFGRQNQPQHF. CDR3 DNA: TGTGCCAGCAGCTTCGGACGGCAAAATCAGCCCCAGCATTTT. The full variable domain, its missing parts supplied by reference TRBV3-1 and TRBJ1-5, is DTAVSQTPKYLVTQMGNDKSIKCEQNLGHDTMYWYKQDSKKFLKIMFSYNNKELIINETVPNRFSPKSPDKAHLNLHINSLELGDSAVYFCASSFGRQNQPQHFGDGTRLSIL.

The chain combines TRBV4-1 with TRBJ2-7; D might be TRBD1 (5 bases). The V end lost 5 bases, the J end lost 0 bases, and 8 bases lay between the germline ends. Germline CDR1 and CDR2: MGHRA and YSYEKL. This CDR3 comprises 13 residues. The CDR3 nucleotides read TGCGCCAGCAGCACGACAGACTCCTACGAGCAGTACTTC. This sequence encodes CASSTTDSYEQYF.

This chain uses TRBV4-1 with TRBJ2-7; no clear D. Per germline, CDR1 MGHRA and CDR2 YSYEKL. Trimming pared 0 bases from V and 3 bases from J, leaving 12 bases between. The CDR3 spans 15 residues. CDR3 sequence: CASSQERSGRYEQYF. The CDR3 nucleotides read TGCGCCAGCAGCCAAGAGCGGTCAGGCCGCTACGAGCAGTACTTC.

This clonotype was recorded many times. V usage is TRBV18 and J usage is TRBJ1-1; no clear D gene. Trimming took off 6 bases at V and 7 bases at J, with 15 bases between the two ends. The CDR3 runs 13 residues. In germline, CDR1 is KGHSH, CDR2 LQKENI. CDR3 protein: CASSPLENDEAFF. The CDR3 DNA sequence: TGTGCCAGCTCCCCTTTAGAAAACGATGAAGCTTTCTTT.

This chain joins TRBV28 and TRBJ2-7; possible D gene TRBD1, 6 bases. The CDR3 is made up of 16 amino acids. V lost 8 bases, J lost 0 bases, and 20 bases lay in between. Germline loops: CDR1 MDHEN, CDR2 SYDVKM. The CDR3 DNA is TGTGCCAGCGAATCTCCAGGGGCCCTGAACTCCTACGAGCAGTACTTC. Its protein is CASESPGALNSYEQYF.

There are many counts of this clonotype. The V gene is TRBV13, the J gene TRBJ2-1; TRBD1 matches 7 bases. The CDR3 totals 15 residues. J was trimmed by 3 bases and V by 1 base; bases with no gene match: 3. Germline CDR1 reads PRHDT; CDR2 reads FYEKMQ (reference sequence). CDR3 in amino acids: CASSLAGDSYNEQFF. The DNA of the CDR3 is TGTGCCAGCAGCTTAGCTGGGGACAGCTACAATGAGCAGTTCTTC.

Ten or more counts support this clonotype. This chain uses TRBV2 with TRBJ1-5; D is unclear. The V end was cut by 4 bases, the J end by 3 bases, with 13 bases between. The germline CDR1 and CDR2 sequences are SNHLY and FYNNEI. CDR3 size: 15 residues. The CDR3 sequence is CASSGASSYNQPQHF. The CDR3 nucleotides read TGTGCCAGCAGTGGGGCTTCATCCTACAATCAGCCCCAGCATTTT.

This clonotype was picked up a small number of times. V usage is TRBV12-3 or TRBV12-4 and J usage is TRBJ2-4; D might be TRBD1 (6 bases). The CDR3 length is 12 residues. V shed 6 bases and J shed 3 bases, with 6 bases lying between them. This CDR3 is CASRDSKNIQYF. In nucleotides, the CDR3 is TGTGCCAGCAGGGACAGCAAAAACATTCAGTACTTC.

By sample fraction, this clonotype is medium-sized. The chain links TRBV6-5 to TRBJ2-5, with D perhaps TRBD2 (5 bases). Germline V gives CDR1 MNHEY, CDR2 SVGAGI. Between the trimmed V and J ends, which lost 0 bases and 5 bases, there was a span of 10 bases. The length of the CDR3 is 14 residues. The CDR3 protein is CASSYSSGEETQYF. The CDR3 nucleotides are TGTGCCAGCAGTTACTCATCCGGGGAGGAGACCCAGTACTTC.

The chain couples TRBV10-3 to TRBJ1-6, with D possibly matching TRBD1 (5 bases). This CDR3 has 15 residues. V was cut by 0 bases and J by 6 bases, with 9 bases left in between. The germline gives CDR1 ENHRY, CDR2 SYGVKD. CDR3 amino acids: CAISESRRGNSPLHF. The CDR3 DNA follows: TGTGCCATCAGTGAGTCGAGAAGGGGTAATTCACCCCTCCACTTT.

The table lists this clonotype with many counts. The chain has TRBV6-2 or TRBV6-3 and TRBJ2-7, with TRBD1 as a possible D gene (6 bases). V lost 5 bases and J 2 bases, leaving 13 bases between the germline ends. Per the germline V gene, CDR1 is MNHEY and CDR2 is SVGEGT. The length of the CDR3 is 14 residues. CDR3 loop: CASSPTGNPYEQYF. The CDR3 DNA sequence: TGTGCCAGCAGTCCAACAGGGAACCCCTACGAGCAGTACTTC.

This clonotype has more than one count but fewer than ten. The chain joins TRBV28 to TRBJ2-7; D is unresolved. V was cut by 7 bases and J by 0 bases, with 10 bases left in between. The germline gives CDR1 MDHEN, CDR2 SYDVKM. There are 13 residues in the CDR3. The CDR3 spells CASNSESSYEQYF. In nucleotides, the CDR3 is TGTGCCAGCAACTCGGAGAGCTCCTACGAGCAGTACTTC.

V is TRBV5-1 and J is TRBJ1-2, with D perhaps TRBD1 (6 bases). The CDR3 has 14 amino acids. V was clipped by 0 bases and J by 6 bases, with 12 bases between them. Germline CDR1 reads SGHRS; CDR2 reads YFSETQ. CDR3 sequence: CASSLGDTIHGYTF. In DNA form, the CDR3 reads TGCGCCAGCAGCTTGGGGGACACCATCCATGGCTACACCTTC.

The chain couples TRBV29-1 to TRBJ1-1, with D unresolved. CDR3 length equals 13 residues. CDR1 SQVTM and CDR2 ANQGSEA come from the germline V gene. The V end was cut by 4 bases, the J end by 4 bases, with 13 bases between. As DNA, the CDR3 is TGCAGCGTTGTAACTGGTTCTGGCACTGAAGCTTTCTTT. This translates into CSVVTGSGTEAFF. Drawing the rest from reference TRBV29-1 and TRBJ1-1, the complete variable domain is SAVISQKPSRDICQRGTSLTIQCQVDSQVTMMFWYRQQPGQSLTLIATANQGSEATYESGFVIDKFPISRPNLTFSTLTVSNMSPEDSSIYLCSVVTGSGTEAFFGQGTRLTVV.